A selection of T cell receptor beta chains follows, all from one sample in a study of blood T cell repertoires in COVID-19. Assay used: immunoSEQ multiplex PCR; TCRdb lists only in-frame clones, some missing. The data contain hundreds of thousands of clones, around 89% of them singletons. The sequenced material came from PBMCs or T cells enriched from blood (not recorded which). These receptors all come from a man aged 25-45 years who had recovered from COVID-19. CDR3s include the opening cysteine and the closing phenylalanine or tryptophan.

>TRBV30|TRBJ2-7
CAWSVTYEQYF
>TRBV4-2|TRBJ1-4
CASSLSLGNRGSIRGEKLFF
>TRBV6-5|TRBJ2-2
CASRTGDANTGELFF
>TRBV27|TRBJ2-3
CASSLSGLAPTDTQYF
>TRBV11-2|TRBJ1-1
CASSFQRDTEAFF
>TRBV10-3|TRBJ1-5
CAISGGRRQPQHF
>TRBV28|TRBJ1-2
CASRGQGLGYTF
>TRBV6-5|TRBJ2-7
CASRQTTGSEQYF
>TRBV19|TRBJ1-1
CASSRTGGSWTEAFF
>TRBV7-6|TRBJ2-5
CASSLSEHGGSETQYF
>TRBV13|TRBJ2-7
CASSLGLSHEQYF
>TRBV27|TRBJ2-1
CASSVLAGGSYNEQFF
>TRBV27|TRBJ2-2
CASRGEGNTGELFF
>TRBV2|TRBJ2-7
CASSVGTETYEQYF
>TRBV4-1|TRBJ1-1
CASSQGVALEAFF
>TRBV29-1|TRBJ2-5
CSVVGQGAWETQYF
>TRBV24-1|TRBJ2-2
CATSDPLGTGNTGELFF
>TRBV2|TRBJ1-1
CASRVDRGRTEAFF
>TRBV28|TRBJ2-7
CASSLLAGSYEQYF
>TRBV29-1|TRBJ1-3
CSVVLFEGNTIYF
>TRBV11-3|TRBJ1-1
CASSPVRGSAEAFF
>TRBV2|TRBJ2-2
CASSGLAGSGELFF
>TRBV7-9|TRBJ1-5
CASSLGTGVHQPQHF
>TRBV11-2|TRBJ2-7
CASSRTRTGLHEQYF
>TRBV28|TRBJ1-2
CASRTPGGKYGYTF
>TRBV10-3|TRBJ2-1
CAISGSTSGTYNEQFF
>TRBV7-9|TRBJ1-1
CASSRKRDTEAFF
>TRBV7-6|TRBJ1-4
CASRPNQGAETNEKLFF
>TRBV29-1|TRBJ1-4
CSVGGDRGEKLFF
>TRBV2|TRBJ1-5
CASSVRQYSNQPQHF
>TRBV7-9|TRBJ1-6
CASSLGLVLGALHF
>TRBV6-5|TRBJ1-1
CASSYSGQMNTEAFF
>TRBV28|TRBJ1-4
CASSSGWNEKLFF
>TRBV6-6|TRBJ1-5
CASALGGGNQPQHF
>TRBV5-1|TRBJ2-1
CASSPIEGTHNEQFF
>TRBV3-1/TRBV3-2|TRBJ2-1
CASSQDTTSGINEQFF
>TRBV10-3|TRBJ2-1
CAIGGGSSYNEQFF
>TRBV28|TRBJ1-2
CASSSADSNYGYTF
>TRBV4-1|TRBJ1-3
CASSQDSAGSGKGNTIYF
>TRBV19|TRBJ1-1
CASSTRIGFNTEAFF
>TRBV5-4|TRBJ2-3
CASSSGLAAIVRADTQYF
>TRBV9|TRBJ1-2
CASSAPSITNYGYTF
>TRBV28|TRBJ2-3
CASRAGQGMTDTQYF
>TRBV18|TRBJ2-1
CASSPMGLAVGNEQFF
>TRBV7-2|TRBJ2-3
CASRIRGFSTDTQYF
>TRBV11-3|TRBJ2-1
CASSLNIYNEQFF
>TRBV6-5|TRBJ1-3
CASRRGSGNTIYF
>TRBV9|TRBJ2-3
CASSVRTSGADTQYF
>TRBV7-9|TRBJ1-5
CASSLASGGLQPQHF
>TRBV6-1|TRBJ2-7
CASSEAVYEQYF
>TRBV27|TRBJ2-5
CASSLSLSSGRFSFTQYF
>TRBV7-2|TRBJ2-3
CASSSTPSGTDSTDTQYF
>TRBV10-3|TRBJ2-1
CAISEEPSSYNEQFF
>TRBV3-1/TRBV3-2|TRBJ2-2
CASSQLPKSVGGGFNTGELFF
>TRBV9|TRBJ1-3
CASSAPQLFTGLNTIYF
>TRBV2|TRBJ1-6
CASALLLINSPLHF
>TRBV11-2|TRBJ1-3
CASGTGSGNTIYF
>TRBV2|TRBJ2-1
CASSVDRGGHEQFF
>TRBV7-9|TRBJ1-5
CASSLGGNNQPQHF